The TCR beta chain under discussion was sequenced for a study of blood T cell repertoires in COVID-19. In the study overall: Samples came from the United States, Italy and Spain, spanning acute and convalescent COVID-19. PBMCs, B-cell-depleted T cells, or T cells were the source of the cDNA or gDNA that made up the material.

Profiling relied on immunoSEQ multiplex PCR, and the TCRdb table lists in-frame clones only, not all of them. The data hold 250,000 or so clones, with around 87% observed a single time. Germline V gene data show CDR1 as MDHEN and CDR2 as SYDVKM. Trimming took off 6 bases at V and 0 bases at J, with 7 bases between the two ends. The CDR3 has 13 residues. A note on this clone: Distinct nucleotide sequences in the sample also encode this CDR3.

Participants were aged about 18 to 95 years, lived in 20 to 25 US areas, and enrolled virtually. The recovered donors of Cohort 3 showed two negative PCRs, clearance, or symptom resolution. This sequence joins TRBV28 and TRBJ2-3, with unresolved D. The clonotype originates from a woman in her forties or fifties who had recovered from COVID-19. What was sequenced was PBMCs or T cells enriched from blood (not recorded which). The DNA for the CDR3 is TGTGCCAGCAGCCCAACTAGCACAGATACGCAGTATTTT. Amino acids: CASSPTSTDTQYF.